This T cell receptor beta chain was sequenced during a study of CD8+CD57+ T cells in acquired aplastic anemia. Study-level background: Among healthy donors, CD4+ cells averaged approximately 11 million reads.

The V gene's germline CDR1 is LNHDA and CDR2 SQIVND (reference sequence). The V segment lost 3 bases and the J segment 8 bases; nucleotides outside the gene matches: 7. The CDR3 runs to 15 residues. CDR3 and TCR beta VDJ profiling relied on a genomic DNA template. TCRdb independently ran MiXCR on the reads; one entry per CDR3 protein. Of about 180,000 distinct CDR3 sequences listed, under 55% were seen once; the top ten hold about 2.9%. This chain uses TRBV19 with TRBJ1-6; 7 bases align to TRBD1. This TCR derives from a human donor in good health. Source material: sorted CD4+, CD8+, or CD8+CD57+ T cells (not recorded which) from PBMCs. The CDR3 DNA follows: TGTGCCAGTAGTATTATGGAACAGGGGCATTCACCCCTCCACTTT. This codes for CASSIMEQGHSPLHF. Complete variable domain (other parts from reference TRBV19 and TRBJ1-6): DGGITQSPKYLFRKEGQNVTLSCEQNLNHDAMYWYRQDPGQGLRLIYYSQIVNDFQKGDIAEGYSVSREKKESFPLTVTSAQKNPTAFYLCASSIMEQGHSPLHFGNGTRLTVT.